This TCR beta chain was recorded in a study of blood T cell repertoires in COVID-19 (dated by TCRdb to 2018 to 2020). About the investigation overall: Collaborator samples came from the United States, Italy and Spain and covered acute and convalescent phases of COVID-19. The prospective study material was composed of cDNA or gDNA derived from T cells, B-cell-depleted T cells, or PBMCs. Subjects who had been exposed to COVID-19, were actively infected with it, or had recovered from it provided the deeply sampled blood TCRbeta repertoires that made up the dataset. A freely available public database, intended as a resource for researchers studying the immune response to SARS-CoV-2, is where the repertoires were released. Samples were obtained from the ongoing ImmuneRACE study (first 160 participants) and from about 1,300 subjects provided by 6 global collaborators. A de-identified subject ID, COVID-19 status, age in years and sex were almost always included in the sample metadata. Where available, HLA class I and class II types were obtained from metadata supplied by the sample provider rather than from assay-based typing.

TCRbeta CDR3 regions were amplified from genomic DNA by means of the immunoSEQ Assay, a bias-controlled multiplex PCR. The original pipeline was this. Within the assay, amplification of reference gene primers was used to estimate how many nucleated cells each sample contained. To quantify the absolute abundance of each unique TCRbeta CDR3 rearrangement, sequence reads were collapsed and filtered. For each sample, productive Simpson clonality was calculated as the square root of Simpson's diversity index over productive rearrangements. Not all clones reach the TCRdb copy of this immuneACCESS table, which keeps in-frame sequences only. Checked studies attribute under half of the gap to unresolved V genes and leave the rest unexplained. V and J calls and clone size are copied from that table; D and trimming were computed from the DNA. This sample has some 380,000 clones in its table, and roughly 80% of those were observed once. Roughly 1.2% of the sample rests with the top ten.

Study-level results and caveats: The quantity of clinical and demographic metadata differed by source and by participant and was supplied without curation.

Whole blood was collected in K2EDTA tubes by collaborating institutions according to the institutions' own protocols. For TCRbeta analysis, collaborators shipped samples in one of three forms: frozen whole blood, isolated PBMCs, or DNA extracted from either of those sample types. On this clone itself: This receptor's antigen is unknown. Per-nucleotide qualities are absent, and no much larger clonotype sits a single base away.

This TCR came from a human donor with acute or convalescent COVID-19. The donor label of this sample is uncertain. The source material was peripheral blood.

CDR3 loop: CASSRQGGEKLFF. The nucleotide sequence is given as TGTGCCAGCAGTCGACAGGGTGGGGAAAAACTGTTTTTT. Recombination joined TRBV12-3 or TRBV12-4 with TRBJ1-4; 7 of the junction bases match TRBD1. V and J are trimmed by 5 bases and 8 bases, and the gene matches miss 5 bases of the junction. There are 13 amino acids in the CDR3, from cysteine to phenylalanine inclusive. CDR3 DNA only is kept here, 39 bases in frame from base 1.